This T cell receptor beta chain was observed in a study of beta chain features in type 1 diabetes. Points from the study as a whole: The study found moderately but significantly shorter TCRB CDR3s in all four CD4+ subsets of Type 1 diabetes patients. Naive, central memory and Treg TCRB repertoires seemed to resemble each other more closely in patients than they did in healthy donors.

Naive, central memory, regulatory and stem cell-like memory cells within the CD4+ compartment were sorted using CD45RO/CCR7/CD25/CD127/CD95/CD27. Comment on this clone: No antigen is known for it.

Reverse transcription of all isolated RNA meant that expressed TCRB transcripts were sequenced. Sequencing used immunoSEQ multiplex PCR; TCRdb keeps in-frame clones, though not all of them. Of 500,000 to 800,000 clones in the sample, 9.5% to 15% were seen once. CDR3 length equals 13 residues. Germline CDR1 and CDR2: SGHTA and FQGTGA. V lost 1 base and J 1 base, leaving 4 bases between the germline ends. The clonotype originates from a young man with type 1 diabetes. The genes are TRBV7-3 and TRBJ1-1; D ambiguous. The sequenced sample consisted of naive CD4+ T cells from blood. This CDR3 reads CASSLNSNTEAFF. DNA of the CDR3: TGTGCCAGCAGCTTAAATTCGAACACTGAAGCTTTCTTT. Supplemented by reference TRBV7-3 and TRBJ1-1, the full variable domain reads GAGVSQTPSNKVTEKGKYVELRCDPISGHTALYWYRQSLGQGPEFLIYFQGTGAADDSGLPNDRFFAVRPEGSVSTLKIQRTERGDSAVYLCASSLNSNTEAFFGQGTRLTVV.